This TCR beta chain was sequenced in a study of early T cells in non-severe SARS-CoV-2 infection. About the study: Unsorted whole-blood RNA was sequenced in bulk, leaving chains unpaired.

TCRdb recomputed calls from the 5' RACE reads with MiXCR, one row per CDR3 protein. The sample has 20,000 to 25,000 distinct CDR3 sequences, roughly 4.5% seen once. This clonotype was observed at least ten times. The CDR3 runs 11 residues. Looked up from germline, CDR1 is SGHAT and CDR2 is FQDESV (reference sequence). V lost 4 bases, J lost 10 bases, and 7 bases lay in between. This chain connects TRBV11-1 to TRBJ2-2; D gene unclear. The sequenced sample consisted of whole blood. This sequence originates from an adult who was a healthcare worker with PCR-confirmed SARS-CoV-2 infection or an uninfected control (not recorded which). In DNA, the CDR3 is TGTGCCAGCAGCTCAGCCGAGGAGCTGTTTTTT. The encoded protein is CASSSAEELFF.